This T cell receptor (beta chain) was obtained from a study of T-cell reconstitution after alpha-beta-depleted transplantation in children. Study findings and constraints: About two months after transplant, alpha-beta T cells reportedly came from several hundred expanded graft clones. Diversity of TCRbeta at day 60 was high in some patients, arising from surviving recipient T cells and thymic progenitors. At one year after transplant, newly produced T cells mostly accounted for T-cell counts and diversity.

Preparing the TCRbeta library involved the use of unique molecular identifiers. TCRdb reprocessed the PCR reads with MiXCR, giving one entry per CDR3 protein. The sample lists about 220,000 distinct CDR3 sequences, around a sixth occurring once. The CDR3 has 17 amino acids. With V trimmed by 5 bases and J by 6 bases, 8 bases remained unmatched. As to this clonotype: Its target is unknown.

This specimen was PBMCs, mostly from graft donor cells, taken 360 days after TCRalphabeta/CD19-depleted stem cell transplant. This TCR came from a male patient under 10 years old who had a stem cell transplant for acute lymphoblastic leukemia, so the T cells may come from the graft donor. This chain joins TRBV12-3 or TRBV12-4 and TRBJ2-1; 15 positions agree with TRBD2. The DNA for the CDR3 is TGTGCCAGCAGTACCCGGACTAGCGGGGGGGCGGGCAATGAGCAGTTCTTC. It translates to CASSTRTSGGAGNEQFF.